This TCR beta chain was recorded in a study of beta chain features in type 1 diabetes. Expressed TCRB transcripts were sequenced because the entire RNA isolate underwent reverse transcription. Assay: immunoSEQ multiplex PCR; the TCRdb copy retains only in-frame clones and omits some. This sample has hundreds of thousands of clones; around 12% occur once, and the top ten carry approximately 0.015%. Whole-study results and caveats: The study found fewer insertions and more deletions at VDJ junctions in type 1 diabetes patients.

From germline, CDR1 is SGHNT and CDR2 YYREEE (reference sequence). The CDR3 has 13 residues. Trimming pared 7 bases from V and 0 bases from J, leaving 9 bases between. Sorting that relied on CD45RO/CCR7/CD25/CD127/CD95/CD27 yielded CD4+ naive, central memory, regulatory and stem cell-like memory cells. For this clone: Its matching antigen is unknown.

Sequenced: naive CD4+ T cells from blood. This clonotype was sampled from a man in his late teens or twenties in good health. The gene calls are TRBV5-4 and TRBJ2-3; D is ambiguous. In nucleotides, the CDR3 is TGTGCCAGCGCACATCCTAGCACAGATACGCAGTATTTT. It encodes CASAHPSTDTQYF.